This T cell receptor (beta chain) was obtained from a study of Ad26.COV2.S vaccination and SARS-CoV-2 variants. General study findings and limits: Reports say spike-specific CD8+ and CD4+ T cell responses covered substantial breadth after vaccination.

In the case of this clone: Its antigen is still unknown. Other DNA sequences in this sample translate to the same CDR3.

Treatment indicated: about 20 received Ad26.COV2.S at low or high dose, single or two shots; about five received placebo; per-sample allocation not given. At day 63 after the first vaccine or placebo injection, samples were drawn. The method was immunoSEQ multiplex PCR; TCRdb's version includes in-frame clones alone and lacks a portion of them. The data hold about 480,000 clones, with 87% observed a single time. The CDR3 runs to 13 residues. V shed 3 bases and J shed 4 bases, with 9 bases lying between them. The germline V gene has CDR1 KGHSH and CDR2 LQKENI. This sample comprised peripheral blood, obtained in a trial of Ad26.COV2.S vaccine versus placebo. The sequence came from a person aged 18-65 years who received the Ad26.COV2.S COVID-19 vaccine or a placebo. The chain uses TRBV18 and TRBJ1-1, with a tentative D call TRBD1 (5 bases). In nucleotides, the CDR3 is TGTGCCAGCTCACCTCAGGGAGGCACTGAAGCTTTCTTT. It is translated as CASSPQGGTEAFF.